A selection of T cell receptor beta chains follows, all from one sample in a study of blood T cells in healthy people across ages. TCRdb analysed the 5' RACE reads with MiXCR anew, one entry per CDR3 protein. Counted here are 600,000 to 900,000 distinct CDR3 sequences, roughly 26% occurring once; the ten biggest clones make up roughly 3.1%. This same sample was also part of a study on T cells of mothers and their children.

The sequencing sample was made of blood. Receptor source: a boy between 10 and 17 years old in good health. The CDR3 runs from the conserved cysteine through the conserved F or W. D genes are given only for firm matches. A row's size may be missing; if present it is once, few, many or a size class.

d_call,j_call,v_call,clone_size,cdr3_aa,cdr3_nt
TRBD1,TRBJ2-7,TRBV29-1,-,CSVAGQGAIYEQYF,TGCAGCGTCGCTGGACAGGGGGCAATTTACGAGCAGTACTTC
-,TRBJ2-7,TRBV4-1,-,CASSEDRQGLTYEQYF,TGCGCCAGCAGCGAAGACCGCCAGGGCCTCACCTACGAGCAGTACTTC
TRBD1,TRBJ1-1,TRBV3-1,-,CASSKTGVNTEAFF,TGTGCCAGCAGCAAGACAGGGGTGAACACTGAAGCTTTCTTT
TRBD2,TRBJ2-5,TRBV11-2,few,CATSRSLAGAFGGETQYF,TGTGCCACCAGCAGAAGCCTAGCGGGGGCATTTGGGGGAGAGACCCAGTACTTC
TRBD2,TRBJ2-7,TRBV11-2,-,CASSSSGGAVEQYF,TGTGCCAGCAGCTCTAGCGGGGGGGCGGTCGAGCAGTACTTC
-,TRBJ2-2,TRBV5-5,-,CASSPTGHKNTGELFF,TGTGCCAGCAGCCCCACGGGACACAAGAACACCGGGGAGCTGTTTTTT
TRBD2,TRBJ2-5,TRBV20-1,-,CSASLRGKKETQYF,TGCAGTGCTAGTCTGCGGGGGAAAAAAGAGACCCAGTACTTC
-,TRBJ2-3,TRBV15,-,CATSEGGPTDTQYF,TGTGCCACCAGCGAGGGGGGCCCCACAGATACGCAGTATTTT
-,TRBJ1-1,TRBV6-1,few,CASIRATEAFF,TGTGCCAGCATCCGGGCCACTGAAGCTTTCTTT
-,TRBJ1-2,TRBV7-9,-,CASSLQGTPGYTF,TGTGCCAGCAGCCTCCAGGGTACGCCCGGCTACACCTTC
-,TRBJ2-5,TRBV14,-,CASSSSTAWETQYF,TGTGCCAGCAGCTCTTCGACAGCCTGGGAGACCCAGTACTTC
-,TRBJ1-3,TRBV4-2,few,CASSQERLGRENTIYF,TGTGCCAGCAGCCAAGAGCGATTGGGGAGGGAAAACACCATATATTTT
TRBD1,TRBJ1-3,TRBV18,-,CASSPTGQGYGNTIYF,TGTGCCAGCTCACCAACGGGACAGGGATACGGAAACACCATATATTTT
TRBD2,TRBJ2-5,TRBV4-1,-,CASSQGRGGASGGTTEETQYF,TGCGCCAGCAGCCAAGGTCGTGGCGGGGCTAGCGGGGGCACCACGGAGGAGACCCAGTACTTC
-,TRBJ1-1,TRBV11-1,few,CASKLRGGGNTEAFF,TGTGCCAGCAAACTCCGTGGGGGTGGGAACACTGAAGCTTTCTTT